What follows are 23 T cell receptor beta chains derived from one specimen sequenced in a study of OX40 agonist ivuxolimab in advanced cancers. This table comes from immunoSEQ multiplex PCR, and its TCRdb copy is limited to in-frame clones, with some not included. This sample has nearly 110,000 clones, with approximately 90% found just once. Sequences were derived from CD4+ or CD8+ T cells sorted from blood, sampled in a trial of the OX40 agonist ivuxolimab. The receptors shown here come from an adult with an advanced solid tumor such as melanoma, head and neck, liver or kidney cancer.

The chain uses TRBV30 and TRBJ1-3; D gene unclear. The CDR3 runs 16 residues. V was trimmed by 4 bases and J by 0 bases, leaving 16 bases between them. Germline CDR1 GTSNPN, CDR2 SVGIG (reference sequence). This chain's CDR3 is CAWNPTGSNSGNTIYF. The CDR3 region has the DNA TGTGCCTGGAACCCTACCGGGTCTAACTCTGGAAACACCATATATTTT.

The chain couples TRBV5-6 to TRBJ2-2; no clear D. This CDR3 is 14 amino acids long. Germline CDR1 reads SGHDT; CDR2 reads YYEEEE. Between the trimmed V and J ends, which lost 4 bases and 1 base, there was a span of 8 bases. The CDR3 spells CASSRSGNTGELFF. CDR3 coding DNA: TGTGCCAGCAGCCGTTCCGGGAACACCGGGGAGCTGTTTTTT.

The chain is built from TRBV27 and TRBJ2-2; maybe TRBD2 (6 bases). The V gene lost 5 bases and the J gene lost 4 bases, with 11 bases spanning the gap. The germline V gene encodes CDR1 MNHEY and CDR2 SMNVEV (reference sequence). The CDR3 is 14 residues long. The CDR3 DNA sequence: TGTGCCAGCAGTCCCGGGGGACGCACCGGGGAGCTGTTTTTT. Amino acid sequence: CASSPGGRTGELFF.

V gene TRBV28 combines with J gene TRBJ2-3; 7 bases align to TRBD1. The CDR3 runs 11 residues. Per germline, CDR1 MDHEN and CDR2 SYDVKM. V gave up 2 bases and J gave up 11 bases; unmatched junction bases: 1. The CDR3: CASSLRTGQYF. CDR3 coding DNA: TGTGCCAGCAGTTTACGGACAGGGCAGTATTTT.

The rearrangement links TRBV10-3 to TRBJ2-7; 7 bases map to TRBD2. The V gene's germline CDR1 is ENHRY and CDR2 SYGVKD. Trimming removed 9 bases from V and 5 bases from J; junction bases left unmatched: 10. CDR3 length: 13 residues. The CDR3 region is CAMRREGVNEQYF. In DNA, the CDR3 is TGTGCCATGCGGAGGGAGGGTGTGAACGAGCAGTACTTC.

The V and J genes are TRBV18 and TRBJ1-1, with D possibly TRBD1 on 5 matching bases. The germline V and J ends were trimmed by 2 bases and 5 bases, with 15 bases remaining between them. The CDR3 spans 15 residues. Germline lookup yields CDR1 KGHSH and CDR2 LQKENI. The CDR3 DNA reads as TGTGCCAGCTCACCAGCCGGGACCCGAGGGACTGAAGCTTTCTTT. Protein: CASSPAGTRGTEAFF. Variable domain in full (rest from reference TRBV18 and TRBJ1-1): NAGVMQNPRHLVRRRGQEARLRCSPMKGHSHVYWYRQLPEEGLKFMVYLQKENIIDESGMPKERFSAEFPKEGPSILRIQQVVRGDSAAYFCASSPAGTRGTEAFFGQGTRLTVV.

The chain couples TRBV6-1 to TRBJ1-1; the D gene is possibly TRBD1 (5 bases). Per the germline V gene, CDR1 is MNHNS and CDR2 is SASEGT. This CDR3 has 18 residues. The V end lost 2 bases, the J end lost 3 bases, and 22 bases lay between the germline ends. As DNA, the CDR3 is TGTGCCAGCAGTGAACTCGACTTTTTCAGGGTTTCGCACACTGAAGCTTTCTTT. Translated: CASSELDFFRVSHTEAFF.

Only one count was recorded for this clone. V gene TRBV5-1 combines with J gene TRBJ1-1; 8 nucleotides align to TRBD1. Germline V gene sequence: CDR1 SGHRS, CDR2 YFSETQ. The CDR3 is made up of 15 amino acids. Trimming at V came to 4 bases and at J to 5 bases, leaving 10 bases not matched to a gene. The DNA of the CDR3 is TGCGCCAGCAGCCCGGACCAGGGGGCTGCAACTGAAGCTTTCTTT. Its translation: CASSPDQGAATEAFF.

The chain has TRBV9 and TRBJ1-2; D possibly corresponds to TRBD1 (5 bases). Trimming removed 7 bases from V and 4 bases from J, with 17 bases in between. The V gene's germline CDR1 is SGDLS and CDR2 YYNGEE. CDR3 size: 14 residues. The CDR3 nucleotides read TGTGCCAGCCACAGCGGAGGGGCGGCCTATGGCTACACCTTC. Its protein product is CASHSGGAAYGYTF.

This chain links TRBV5-1 with TRBJ2-3; perhaps TRBD1 as D (6 bases). Germline V gene data show CDR1 as SGHRS and CDR2 as YFSETQ. Deletions cut 2 bases from V and 2 bases from J, with 18 bases between. The length of the CDR3 is 17 residues. The chain's CDR3 is CASSFRGTGGATDTQYF. Written as DNA, the CDR3 is TGCGCCAGCAGCTTCAGGGGAACGGGTGGGGCCACAGATACGCAGTATTTT.

The J gene is TRBJ1-2, the V gene TRBV15, with 9 positions matching TRBD1. J was trimmed by 3 bases and V by 0 bases; bases with no gene match: 5. This CDR3 contains 16 residues. Germline V gene lookup returns CDR1 LNHNV and CDR2 YYDKDF (reference sequence). Here the CDR3 reads CATSRDRDRDYYGYTF. As DNA, the CDR3 is TGTGCCACCAGCAGAGATCGGGACAGGGACTACTATGGCTACACCTTC.

The chain joins TRBV15 to TRBJ2-7; D is uncertain. V was shortened by 0 bases and J by 5 bases, with 11 bases between the two germline ends. Germline V gives CDR1 LNHNV, CDR2 YYDKDF (reference sequence). This CDR3 comprises 14 residues. The CDR3 is CATSREVASNEQYF. CDR3 coding DNA: TGTGCCACCAGCAGAGAGGTAGCTTCAAACGAGCAGTACTTC.

The J gene is TRBJ2-1, the V gene TRBV7-9; a weak D match, TRBD1 (6 bases). The CDR3 runs 16 residues. The V gene's germline CDR1 is SEHNR and CDR2 FQNEAQ (reference sequence). V lost 1 base and J 7 bases, leaving 17 bases between the germline ends. CDR3 protein: CASSLGVYRVENEQFF. CDR3 bases: TGTGCCAGCAGCTTAGGCGTGTACAGGGTGGAGAATGAGCAGTTCTTC. Full variable domain (outside the CDR3, taken from reference TRBV7-9 and TRBJ2-1): DTGVSQNPRHKITKRGQNVTFRCDPISEHNRLYWYRQTLGQGPEFLTYFQNEAQLEKSRLLSDRFSAERPKGSFSTLEIQRTEQGDSAMYLCASSLGVYRVENEQFFGPGTRLTVL.

The chain links TRBV4-1 to TRBJ2-3; perhaps TRBD1 as D (6 bases). The CDR3 runs to 15 residues. The germline CDR1 and CDR2 sequences are MGHRA and YSYEKL. V was pared by 1 base and J by 4 bases, with 12 bases between. The CDR3: CASSQGVRGADTQYF. CDR3 in DNA: TGCGCCAGCAGCCAAGGGGTCAGGGGAGCAGATACGCAGTATTTT.

This clone was seen a single time. The rearrangement uses TRBV7-2 and TRBJ2-2, with no clear D. CDR1 and CDR2 (germline): SGHTA, FQGNSA. Trimming removed 5 bases from V and 3 bases from J, with 4 bases in between. The CDR3 has 12 residues. The CDR3 region has the DNA TGTGCCAGCAGCGCGTACACCGGGGAGCTGTTTTTT. Its translation is CASSAYTGELFF.

The chain is built from TRBV2 and TRBJ1-6; D gene ambiguous. Germline CDR1 reads SNHLY; CDR2 reads FYNNEI. CDR3 length: 12 residues. V dropped 4 bases and J dropped 7 bases, with 5 bases sitting between them. The chain's CDR3 is CASSAENSPLHF. CDR3 sequence (DNA): TGTGCCAGCAGTGCGGAGAATTCACCCCTCCACTTT.

The gene calls are TRBV28 and TRBJ1-5; D remains unclear. Trimming stripped 5 bases from V and 7 bases from J, with 15 bases between. There are 14 residues in the CDR3. CDR1 MDHEN and CDR2 SYDVKM come from the germline V gene. For the CDR3, the DNA is TGTGCCAGCAGTCCCCCTTCGGGTAGCCAGCCCCAGCATTTT. Protein sequence: CASSPPSGSQPQHF.

V is TRBV5-4 and J is TRBJ2-7, with 8 bases aligning to TRBD2. The length of the CDR3 is 14 residues. CDR1 and CDR2 (germline): SGHNT, YYREEE (reference sequence). Unmatched junction bases numbered 7, after V lost 4 bases and J lost 4 bases. As DNA, the CDR3 is TGTGCCAGCAGCCACCAGCGGGAGAGGTACGAGCAGTACTTC. Residues: CASSHQRERYEQYF. Looking up the rest from reference TRBV5-4 and TRBJ2-7 gives the full variable domain: ETGVTQSPTHLIKTRGQQVTLRCSSQSGHNTVSWYQQALGQGPQFIFQYYREEENGRGNFPPRFSGLQFPNYSSELNVNALELDDSALYLCASSHQRERYEQYFGPGTRLTVT.

The gene calls are TRBV7-9 and TRBJ2-5; the match to TRBD2 covers 9 bases. Germline trimming cut 4 bases from V and 2 bases from J; bases unmatched to any gene: 14. This CDR3 spans 18 amino acids. Germline CDR1 SEHNR, CDR2 FQNEAQ (reference sequence). The CDR3 sequence is CASSSLGGLAGPQETQYF. As DNA, the CDR3 is TGTGCCAGCAGCTCCCTCGGGGGGCTAGCGGGACCTCAAGAGACCCAGTACTTC.

This clone was seen a single time. The chain uses TRBV6-6 and TRBJ1-5; no definite D call. The CDR3 spans 14 residues. V was pared by 5 bases and J by 0 bases, with 8 bases between. CDR1 and CDR2 (germline): MNHNY, SVGAGI (reference sequence). CDR3 coding DNA: TGTGCCAGCAGTCCCTCCGATAGCAATCAGCCCCAGCATTTT. It is translated as CASSPSDSNQPQHF.

The chain has TRBV5-1 and TRBJ2-7; 8 nucleotides agree with TRBD1. Germline V gene data show CDR1 as SGHRS and CDR2 as YFSETQ. V gave up 2 bases and J gave up 4 bases; unmatched junction bases: 8. There are 15 residues in the CDR3. The CDR3: CASSLWTGPNYEQYF. CDR3 in DNA: TGCGCCAGCAGCTTATGGACAGGGCCAAATTACGAGCAGTACTTC.

This chain connects TRBV14 to TRBJ2-7, with D maybe TRBD1 (5 bases). The CDR3 consists of 15 residues. The germline CDR1 and CDR2 sequences are SGHDN and FVKESK. Trimming removed 5 bases from V and 3 bases from J, with 17 bases in between. The CDR3 DNA follows: TGTGCCAGCAGCAGGGGTGGTCCGGGCTACTACGAGCAGTACTTC. Translated, it gives CASSRGGPGYYEQYF.

The J gene is TRBJ1-6, the V gene TRBV28; TRBD1 might be the D (6 bases). CDR1 and CDR2 (germline): MDHEN, SYDVKM. The germline V and J ends were trimmed by 10 bases and 0 bases, with 16 bases remaining between them. CDR3 size: 16 residues. The DNA for the CDR3 is TGTGCCACCCAGCATTCGGGGGCCTCCTATAATTCACCCCTCCACTTT. Protein: CATQHSGASYNSPLHF.